A selection of T cell receptor beta chains follows, all from one sample in a study of blood T cell repertoires in COVID-19. Produced via immunoSEQ multiplex PCR; TCRdb's table is partial and in-frame only. This table has about 390,000 clones, 87% appearing once. Sequencing was done on a sample of PBMCs or T cells enriched from blood (not recorded which). All receptors derive from a woman aged 45-65 years who had recovered from COVID-19. The CDR3 runs from the conserved cysteine through the conserved F or W. A D gene is named only where the DNA matches it firmly. The size of a clone is reported for some rows only, either as once, few or many, or as a class for expanded clones.

abundance	d_gene	v_gene	j_gene	CDR3aa	CDR3nt
.	.	TRBV18	TRBJ2-7	CASSPKTGQVYEQYF	TGTGCCAGCTCACCAAAAACGGGACAAGTCTACGAGCAGTACTTC
once	.	TRBV5-4	TRBJ2-7	CASSSTTGRIPAYEQYF	TGTGCCAGCAGTTCGACGACAGGAAGAATACCGGCCTACGAGCAGTACTTC
.	TRBD1	TRBV2	TRBJ2-5	CASRLGGMETQYF	TGTGCCAGCAGGTTAGGGGGCATGGAGACCCAGTACTTC
.	.	TRBV12-3/TRBV12-4	TRBJ1-2	CASSFPGSGYTF	TGTGCCAGCAGTTTCCCAGGGTCTGGCTACACCTTC
.	.	TRBV3-1/TRBV3-2	TRBJ1-1	CASSQGAANTEAFF	TGTGCCAGCAGCCAAGGGGCAGCGAACACTGAAGCTTTCTTT
few	.	TRBV5-5	TRBJ2-7	CASSVGAYEQYF	TGTGCCAGCAGTGTCGGGGCCTACGAGCAGTACTTC
.	TRBD2	TRBV6-2/TRBV6-3	TRBJ2-3	CASSYSLPISSGVAFDTQYF	TGTGCCAGCAGTTACTCCCTCCCAATTTCGAGCGGGGTGGCTTTCGATACGCAGTATTTT
.	.	TRBV6-4	TRBJ2-2	CASSRGTGELFF	TGTGCCAGCAGTCGGGGTACCGGGGAGCTGTTTTTT
.	TRBD1	TRBV5-8	TRBJ1-1	CASSSMTGRAFF	TGTGCCAGCAGCTCGATGACAGGGCGAGCTTTCTTT
.	.	TRBV9	TRBJ2-1	CASSPRRSNEQFF	TGTGCCAGCAGCCCCCGACGGAGCAATGAGCAGTTCTTC
.	TRBD1	TRBV5-8	TRBJ1-5	CASSFTGDSNQPQHF	TGTGCCAGCAGCTTTACAGGGGACAGCAATCAGCCCCAGCATTTT
.	TRBD1	TRBV19	TRBJ2-6	CASSIRSGTGLSGANVLTF	TGTGCCAGTAGTATAAGGTCTGGGACAGGCCTATCTGGGGCCAACGTCCTGACTTTC
few	TRBD1	TRBV6-2/TRBV6-3	TRBJ1-4	CASSYPTAGTGSIATNEKLFF	TGTGCCAGCAGTTACCCCACCGCCGGGACAGGGAGTATTGCAACTAATGAAAAACTGTTTTTT
.	.	TRBV3-1/TRBV3-2	TRBJ2-2	CASSQDRAGVSGELFF	TGTGCCAGCAGCCAAGATCGAGCAGGGGTGAGCGGGGAGCTGTTTTTT
.	TRBD1	TRBV7-9	TRBJ1-2	CASSDPGQGLGYTF	TGTGCCAGCAGCGATCCGGGACAGGGGTTGGGCTACACCTTC
.	TRBD2	TRBV10-3	TRBJ2-1	CAVRTSGGNNEQFF	TGTGCCGTTCGGACTAGCGGGGGTAACAATGAGCAGTTCTTC
.	.	TRBV12-3/TRBV12-4	TRBJ1-5	CASSFSRDQPQHF	TGTGCCAGCAGTTTTAGCCGCGATCAGCCCCAGCATTTT